This TCR beta chain was observed in a study of a mutant IDH1 vaccine in newly diagnosed glioma (dated by TCRdb to the early 2020s). A note on the overall study: The approximately 30 treated patients were around 62% male and about 40% female, with a mean age of approximately 40 years. Before enrollment, most patients had been given radiochemotherapy with temozolomide as standard therapy, while the rest had received either radiotherapy alone or temozolomide alone. Longitudinal TCRB deep sequencing was performed for about two dozen treated patients wherever samples were available for exploratory analyses. Peripheral blood was collected at six visits: V03 (baseline), V05, V07, V10, V12 and V13.

What the time point label conveys for this sample: baseline, week 1 (first vaccination visit). The treatment or condition tag for this specimen amounts to: pre-vaccination baseline after standard-of-care therapy. Newly diagnosed WHO grade 3 or 4 IDH1-mutant astrocytomas showing loss of nuclear ATRX were present in the donors. The samples were drawn from NOA16, a multicentre, single-arm, open-label phase I trial in Germany that tested a mutant IDH1 peptide vaccine in humans for the first time. Visit V03 blood draws served as the baseline sample for immunogenicity testing. Genomic DNA for TCRB sequencing was extracted from EDTA blood using the DNeasy Blood and Tissue Kit. General conclusions and limits of the study: According to the authors, sample limitations meant that analyses of patient blood samples could not be reproduced. Vaccine-induced immune responses across multiple MHC alleles were detected in roughly 94% of patients. Availability determined which PBMC samples were chosen for TCRB deep sequencing. Changes in the top peripheral T cell clonotypes picked up by TCRB sequencing did not appear to be linked to pseudoprogression.

The germline V gene specifies MNHEY as CDR1 and SVGAGI as CDR2. From cysteine to phenylalanine, the CDR3 is 12 amino acids long. The DNA shown is the 36-base CDR3, in frame from base 1. Trimming removed 6 bases from V and 5 bases from J, leaving 7 bases between the germline ends. In this sample, this clone turned up a few times. The clone's antigen remains unknown. The sample holds no much larger clone one base away, and base qualities are not on file. Library construction relied on the immunoSEQ multiplex PCR assay. Rearranged TCR beta chain sequences were amplified using the hsTCRB Kit according to the manufacturer's protocol. An Illumina MiSeq was used to sequence the TCRB libraries. The published analysis was carried out like this. The proprietary platform of the kit vendor was used for demultiplexing, trimming and gene mapping. The clones in this table, taken by TCRdb from immuneACCESS, are in-frame only. Not every clone is retained; where verified, under half of the shortfall comes from an unresolved V gene, and the cause of the rest is unknown. V and J calls plus clone size are reproduced from that table; the DNA served to infer D and trimming. The sample contains 45,000 to 65,000 clones, approximately 81% of them found a single time. The ten largest make up about 21% of the sample.

Sequences were derived from PBMCs, sampled from a glioma patient treated with radiotherapy, temozolomide or both. The TCR originated in a man aged 18 to 35 with glioma. This receptor chain uses TRBV6-5 and TRBJ1-4; TRBD1 could be the D gene, as 5 bases match. The DNA sequence follows: TGTGCCAGCAGCAGACAGAATGAAAAACTGTTTTTT. Protein translation: CASSRQNEKLFF.